The source of this T cell receptor beta chain is a study of circulating CD8 cells and anti-PD-1 response in melanoma. Study details: Every 2 weeks, patients got 3 mg/kg nivolumab intravenously. Response groups: complete/partial responders versus stable/progressive non-responders. Anti-PD-1 was first-line therapy for about 50% of the 13 patients. General observations from the study: At M1, fewer than 8% of TRB clonotypes appeared in multiple subsets.

The trim removed 1 base at V and 3 bases at J, leaving 7 bases unmatched. CDR1 SGHTA and CDR2 FQGNSA come from the germline V gene. The CDR3 covers 16 residues. Live CD3+CD8+TCRalphabeta+ cells were sorted into four subsets by PD-1 and/or TIGIT. Using around 15 ng of total RNA, TCR libraries were made with the QIAseq Immune Repertoire TCR panel. TCRdb recomputed calls from the reads with MiXCR, one row per CDR3 protein. The data contain roughly 440 distinct CDR3 sequences, around 16% of them seen just once; the ten biggest clones take up 43%. In its sample, this clonotype was seen once. Its antigen is currently unknown.

Sequences were derived from CD8+ T cells from PBMCs, sampled at baseline or after one month of anti-PD-1 therapy (not recorded which). The chain joins TRBV7-2 to TRBJ1-1; 8 positions match TRBD1. The sequence was collected from a human donor with melanoma. The donor label of this sample is uncertain. Some clones in this sample may be carry-over from other donors' samples. The DNA of the CDR3 is TGTGCCAGCAGCTTAGTTTTCAGGGGGCGGGACACTGAAGCTTTCTTT. Protein product: CASSLVFRGRDTEAFF.